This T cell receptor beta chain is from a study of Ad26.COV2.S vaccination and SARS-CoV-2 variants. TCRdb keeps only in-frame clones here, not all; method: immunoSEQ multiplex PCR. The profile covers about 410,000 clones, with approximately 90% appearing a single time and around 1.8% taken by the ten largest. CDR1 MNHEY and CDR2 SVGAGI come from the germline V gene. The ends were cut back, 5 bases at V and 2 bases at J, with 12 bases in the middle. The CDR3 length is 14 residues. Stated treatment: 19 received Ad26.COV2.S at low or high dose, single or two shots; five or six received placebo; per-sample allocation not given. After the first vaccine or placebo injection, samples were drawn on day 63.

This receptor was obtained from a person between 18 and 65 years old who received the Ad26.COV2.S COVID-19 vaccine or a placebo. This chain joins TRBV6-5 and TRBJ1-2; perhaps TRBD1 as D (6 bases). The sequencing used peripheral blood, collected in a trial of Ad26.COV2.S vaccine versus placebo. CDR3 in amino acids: CASSLRDRNYGYTF. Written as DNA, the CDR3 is TGTGCCAGCAGTCTAAGAGACAGGAACTATGGCTACACCTTC.